What follows are 16 T cell receptor beta chains derived from one specimen sequenced in a study of blood T cell repertoires in COVID-19. Method: immunoSEQ multiplex PCR; TCRdb's copy keeps in-frame clones and lacks some. The data contain a few hundred thousand clones, 85% to 90% of them singletons. Source material: peripheral blood. The receptors originated from a man between 18 and 29 years old with active or convalescent COVID-19.

The genes are TRBV5-1 and TRBJ1-1; 9 bases fit TRBD1. Trimming took 3 bases from V and 5 from J; bases not matched to a gene: 8. From germline, CDR1 is SGHRS and CDR2 YFSETQ. The CDR3 is 15 residues long. The DNA for the CDR3 is TGCGCCAGCAGCTGGGCGGGACAGGGAAGTACTGAAGCTTTCTTT. Translating gives CASSWAGQGSTEAFF.

The J gene is TRBJ1-2, the V gene TRBV7-9, with D unclear. The CDR3 is made up of 13 amino acids. Germline lookup yields CDR1 SEHNR and CDR2 FQNEAQ (reference sequence). Trimming stripped 5 bases from V and 3 bases from J, with 10 bases between. CDR3 sequence: CASSPPSDYGYTF. The DNA for the CDR3 is TGTGCCAGCAGCCCCCCGTCGGACTATGGCTACACCTTC. The full variable domain, its missing parts supplied by reference TRBV7-9 and TRBJ1-2, is DTGVSQNPRHKITKRGQNVTFRCDPISEHNRLYWYRQTLGQGPEFLTYFQNEAQLEKSRLLSDRFSAERPKGSFSTLEIQRTEQGDSAMYLCASSPPSDYGYTFGSGTRLTVV.

J is TRBJ1-3 and V is TRBV18; no firm D call. V lost 3 bases and J 3 bases, leaving 12 bases between the germline ends. The CDR3 contains 15 residues. From germline, CDR1 is KGHSH and CDR2 LQKENI. As DNA, the CDR3 is TGTGCCAGCTCACCCGAAACCGTCAGTGGAAACACCATATATTTT. Amino acids: CASSPETVSGNTIYF. Full variable domain (remainder filled in from reference TRBV18 and TRBJ1-3): NAGVMQNPRHLVRRRGQEARLRCSPMKGHSHVYWYRQLPEEGLKFMVYLQKENIIDESGMPKERFSAEFPKEGPSILRIQQVVRGDSAAYFCASSPETVSGNTIYFGEGSWLTVV.

CDR3: CSATDRQNQPQHF. The CDR3 DNA is TGCAGTGCTACTGACAGACAAAATCAGCCCCAGCATTTT. The J gene is TRBJ1-5, the V gene TRBV20-1; tentative D call: TRBD1 (5 bases). The germline CDR1 and CDR2 sequences are DFQATT and SNEGSKA (reference sequence). V was cut by 4 bases and J by 4 bases, with 11 bases left in between. This CDR3 is built from 13 residues.

The chain recombines TRBV19 with TRBJ2-2; 8 bases match TRBD2. J was trimmed by 1 base and V by 8 bases; bases with no gene match: 6. The CDR3 is 15 residues long. Germline loops: CDR1 LNHDA, CDR2 SQIVND (reference sequence). CDR3: CASGISGVNTGELFF. In DNA, the CDR3 is TGTGCCAGTGGAATTAGCGGGGTGAACACCGGGGAGCTGTTTTTT.

The genes are TRBV3-1 (or the pseudogene TRBV3-2) and TRBJ1-6; 10 nucleotides line up with TRBD1. J was trimmed by 10 bases and V by 6 bases; bases with no gene match: 6. Germline CDR1 reads LGHDT; CDR2 reads YNNKEL (reference sequence). The CDR3 covers 14 residues. This CDR3 reads CASSQGDRGSPLHF. CDR3 bases: TGTGCCAGCAGTCAGGGGGACAGGGGCTCACCCCTCCACTTT.

The sample holds one count of this clone. The chain links TRBV2 to TRBJ1-5; no firm D call. The CDR3 spans 14 residues. Between the trimmed V and J ends, which lost 7 bases and 7 bases, there was a span of 17 bases. Germline V CDR1 and CDR2: SNHLY, FYNNEI. CDR3 sequence reads: CASIRALGEQPQHF. In nucleotides, the CDR3 is TGTGCCAGCATTAGAGCCCTAGGAGAACAGCCCCAGCATTTT.

This rearrangement joins TRBV29-1 to TRBJ1-5; TRBD1 agrees at 12 bases. V was clipped by 6 bases and J by 5 bases; unmatched bases: 5. CDR1 is SQVTM and CDR2 is ANQGSEA in the germline V gene. The CDR3 totals 14 residues. CDR3 DNA: TGCAGCGTGGGACAGGGGGCCCTCGATCAGCCCCAGCATTTT. Its protein is CSVGQGALDQPQHF.

The chain is built from TRBV2 and TRBJ1-1; D uncertain. Trimming took 8 bases from V and 1 from J, leaving 8 bases between them. CDR1 is SNHLY, CDR2 FYNNEI, per germline. This CDR3 region has 12 residues. DNA of the CDR3: TGTGCCAGCGAACTCACGAACACTGAAGCTTTCTTT. Translating it yields CASELTNTEAFF.

The CDR3: CASSSRGGDEQYF. CDR3 nucleotide sequence: TGTGCCAGCAGCTCCAGGGGCGGCGACGAGCAGTACTTC. The chain has TRBV7-2 and TRBJ2-7, with a tentative D call TRBD1 (6 bases). CDR1 and CDR2 from the germline V gene are SGHTA and FQGNSA. The CDR3 has 13 residues. V was shortened by 4 bases and J by 5 bases, with 12 bases between the two germline ends.

This sequence joins TRBV5-6 and TRBJ1-2, with 9 bases fitting TRBD1. J gave up 5 bases and V 4 bases, and 9 bases lay outside the gene matches. This CDR3 region has 15 residues. CDR1 and CDR2 (germline): SGHDT, YYEEEE. CDR3 residues: CASSPPGQGGYGYTF. The CDR3 DNA sequence: TGTGCCAGCAGCCCGCCGGGACAGGGTGGGTATGGCTACACCTTC.

The chain employs TRBV5-1 and TRBJ2-2; TRBD2 matches 7 bases. Germline-derived CDR1 and CDR2 are SGHRS and YFSETQ. This CDR3 is built from 15 residues. With 5 bases clipped from V and 0 bases from J, the junction kept 4 bases outside the gene matches. CDR3 sequence (DNA): TGCGCCAGCAGTTCGGGGGGACCGAACACCGGGGAGCTGTTTTTT. It is translated as CASSSGGPNTGELFF.

The rearrangement links TRBV6-5 to TRBJ1-1; no definite D call. Germline CDR1 and CDR2: MNHEY and SVGAGI. The V gene lost 8 bases and the J gene lost 2 bases, with 12 bases spanning the gap. This CDR3 is 13 amino acids long. This CDR3 is CASYGVANTEAFF. The CDR3 DNA reads TGTGCCAGCTATGGTGTGGCTAACACTGAAGCTTTCTTT.

The chain carries TRBV24-1 and TRBJ2-7, with 10 bases that match TRBD2. The V segment lost 7 bases and the J segment 5 bases; nucleotides outside the gene matches: 4. This CDR3 has 13 amino acids. Germline CDR1 reads KGHDR; CDR2 reads SFDVKD. The CDR3 nucleotides read TGTGCCACCAGCGCCGGACTAGCGGACGAGCAGTACTTC. This gives the protein CATSAGLADEQYF.

The genes are TRBV5-4 and TRBJ2-2; maybe TRBD2 (5 bases). The V end was cut by 4 bases, the J end by 5 bases, with 15 bases between. Germline values: CDR1 SGHNT, CDR2 YYREEE (reference sequence). The CDR3 has 15 residues. The CDR3 protein is CASSVDPGETGELFF. CDR3 nucleotide sequence: TGTGCCAGCAGCGTTGACCCCGGGGAAACCGGGGAGCTGTTTTTT.

This clone has a single count. The chain couples TRBV3-1 (or the pseudogene TRBV3-2) to TRBJ1-1, with a possible D match to TRBD1 (6 bases). Deletions cut 3 bases from V and 5 bases from J, with 16 bases between. The germline V gene has CDR1 LGHDT and CDR2 YNNKEL (reference sequence). CDR3 size: 15 residues. The CDR3 spells CASSQGGRGWTEAFF. The CDR3 nucleotides are TGTGCCAGCAGCCAGGGGGGGCGGGGATGGACTGAAGCTTTCTTT.